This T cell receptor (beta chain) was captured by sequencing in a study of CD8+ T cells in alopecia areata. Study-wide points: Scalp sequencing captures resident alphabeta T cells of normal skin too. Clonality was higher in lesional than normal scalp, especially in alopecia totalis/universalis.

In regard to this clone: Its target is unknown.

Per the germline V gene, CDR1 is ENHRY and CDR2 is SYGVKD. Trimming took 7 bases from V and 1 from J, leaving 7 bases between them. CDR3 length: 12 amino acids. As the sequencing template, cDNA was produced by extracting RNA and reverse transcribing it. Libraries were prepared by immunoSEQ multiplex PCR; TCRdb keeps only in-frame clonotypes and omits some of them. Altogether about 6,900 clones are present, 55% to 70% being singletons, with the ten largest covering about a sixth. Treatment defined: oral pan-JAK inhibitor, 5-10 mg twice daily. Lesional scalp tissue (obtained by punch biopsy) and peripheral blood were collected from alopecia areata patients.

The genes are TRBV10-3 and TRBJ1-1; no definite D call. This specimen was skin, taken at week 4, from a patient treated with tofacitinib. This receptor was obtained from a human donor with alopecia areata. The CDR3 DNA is TGTGCCATCAAGCATGCGAACACTGAAGCTTTCTTT. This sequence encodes CAIKHANTEAFF.